This T cell receptor beta chain is drawn from a study of cytomegalovirus exposure and HLA in healthy donors. Findings and limits, study-wide: TCR beta chains numbering some 160 were designated cytomegalovirus-associated. In terms of immune exposure information, only CMV serostatus was available.

Healthy individuals who donated bone marrow served as the donors. CDR3 length: 13 amino acids. Germline V lookup: CDR1 SGHTA, CDR2 FQGNSA. J gave up 8 bases and V 6 bases, and 6 bases lay outside the gene matches. A multiplex PCR was run with 60 Vbeta primers and 13 Jbeta primers. Source study methods: In a later analysis, roughly 11 million of some 80 million unique beta chains occurred in at least two donors. Libraries were prepared by immunoSEQ multiplex PCR; TCRdb keeps only in-frame clonotypes and omits some of them. V, J and clone size are those of that table, while D and trimming were read from the DNA. The sample carries around 200,000 clones, roughly 87% recorded once. Regarding this clone: Antigen specificity is unknown.

The specimen sequenced was PBMCs. This TCR derives from a man aged 50 to 60 in good health and CMV-seronegative. This rearrangement joins TRBV7-2 to TRBJ2-4, with 8 bases aligning to TRBD2. The CDR3 loop is CASRLSGGDIQYF. CDR3 DNA sequence: TGTGCCAGCAGACTCAGCGGGGGTGACATTCAGTACTTC.